Below, 25 T cell receptor beta chains from the same sample are listed, as sequenced in a study of blood T cells in healthy people across ages. The authors ran a second PCR of about 6 to 11 cycles using a sample-barcoded 5' primer and a J-beta primer mix. TCRdb re-derived calls from the 5' RACE reads in MiXCR, one entry per CDR3 protein. The sample records around 790,000 distinct CDR3 sequences, around two fifths being singletons. Material: blood. All receptors derive from a man aged 55 to 70 in good health.

The rearrangement joins TRBV30 to TRBJ1-6; 9 nucleotides agree with TRBD1. V dropped 1 base and J dropped 0; count of bases not matched to a gene: 16. Germline V CDR1 and CDR2: GTSNPN, SVGIG (reference sequence). The CDR3 is made up of 21 amino acids. This CDR3 is CAWSGGQGPHGRSSYNSPLHF. The DNA for the CDR3 is TGTGCCTGGAGTGGGGGACAGGGTCCCCATGGAAGGAGCTCCTATAATTCACCCCTCCACTTT.

This clonotype occurred a few times. The chain couples TRBV28 to TRBJ1-2, with D perhaps TRBD1 (5 bases). The germline V gene has CDR1 MDHEN and CDR2 SYDVKM. The V and J ends lost 5 bases and 1 base respectively, with 23 bases between them. The CDR3 is made up of 18 amino acids. The CDR3 loop is CASSLSGPGHGVNYGYTF. The CDR3 nucleotides are TGTGCCAGCAGTCTCTCCGGGCCAGGGCATGGAGTTAACTATGGCTACACCTTC.

About this clonotype itself: A much larger clone differs from this one at a single base, so this may be a read error. The chain links TRBV6-2 or TRBV6-3 to TRBJ2-7, with a weak D call TRBD2 (5 bases). The J call could be wrong; TRBJ2-5 is a better fit for the DNA end. The CDR3 runs to 14 residues. Germline CDR1 reads MNHEY; CDR2 reads SVGEGT. The CDR3, as DNA: TGTGTCACCCGACGGGATTACCAACAAGAGACCCAGTACTTC. Its protein is CVTRRDYQQETQYF.

This chain uses TRBV28 with TRBJ1-5; D perhaps matches TRBD1 (5 bases). Per germline, CDR1 MDHEN and CDR2 SYDVKM. This CDR3 has 16 amino acids. The V and J ends lost 6 bases and 4 bases respectively, with 19 bases between them. The CDR3 is CASRGLRDGPNQPQHF. The DNA for the CDR3 is TGTGCCAGCAGGGGTCTCCGGGACGGTCCGAATCAGCCCCAGCATTTT.

This clonotype came up a few times. The chain couples TRBV3-1 to TRBJ2-1; perhaps TRBD1 as D (6 bases). Germline V gene lookup returns CDR1 LGHDT and CDR2 YNNKEL (reference sequence). V lost 6 bases, J lost 7 bases, and 13 bases lay in between. CDR3 size: 13 residues. The CDR3 DNA reads TGTGCCAGCAGAAAGGGGGTTTCAAATGAGCAGTTCTTC. Amino acids: CASRKGVSNEQFF.

This clonotype was seen a few times. This chain uses TRBV7-9 with TRBJ1-1, with 8 bases fitting TRBD1. After removal of 3 bases from V and 0 bases from J, the junction contained 3 bases not matched to a gene. CDR1 SEHNR and CDR2 FQNEAQ come from the germline V gene (reference sequence). The CDR3 spans 15 residues. The CDR3 DNA reads as TGTGCCAGCAGCTTTCAGGGGGCGATGAACACTGAAGCTTTCTTT. Its translation is CASSFQGAMNTEAFF. Full variable domain (remainder filled in from reference TRBV7-9 and TRBJ1-1): DTGVSQNPRHKITKRGQNVTFRCDPISEHNRLYWYRQTLGQGPEFLTYFQNEAQLEKSRLLSDRFSAERPKGSFSTLEIQRTEQGDSAMYLCASSFQGAMNTEAFFGQGTRLTVV.

This clonotype was seen a single time. V usage is TRBV4-3 and J usage is TRBJ1-2; the match to TRBD1 covers 9 bases. The CDR3 sequence is 19 residues long. Trimming took 0 bases from V and 0 from J; bases not matched to a gene: 11. Germline CDR1 reads LGHNA; CDR2 reads YSLEER. The chain's CDR3 is CASSQEGGDRAFSNYGYTF. CDR3 nucleotide sequence: TGCGCCAGCAGCCAAGAGGGGGGGGACAGGGCCTTTTCTAACTATGGCTACACCTTC.

The chain has TRBV20-1 and TRBJ2-5; a possible D gene is TRBD2 (6 bases). CDR3 length: 13 amino acids. Germline V lookup: CDR1 DFQATT, CDR2 SNEGSKA (reference sequence). Between the trimmed V and J ends, which lost 0 bases and 11 bases, there was a span of 16 bases. CDR3 residues: CSARDRTTREQYF. The CDR3 nucleotides are TGCAGTGCTAGAGATCGGACTACGAGGGAGCAGTACTTC.

Regarding this clonotype: A junction end diverges from the germline sequence, so it may reflect a read error. CDR3: CAGSYSSILSNQPQHF. The CDR3 nucleotides are TGTGCCGGCAGTTACTCATCCATTCTCAGCAATCAGCCCCAGCATTTT. V is TRBV6-2 or TRBV6-3 and J is TRBJ1-5; D unresolved. Per the germline V gene, CDR1 is MNHEY and CDR2 is SVGEGT. The CDR3 is 16 residues long.

This clonotype came up once. V usage is TRBV4-3 and J usage is TRBJ2-3; 8 positions agree with TRBD2. The ends lost 2 bases at V and 5 bases at J; junction bases unmatched: 12. CDR3 length: 17 residues. CDR1 is LGHNA, CDR2 YSLEER, per germline. CDR3 nucleotide sequence: TGCGCCAGCAGCCAAACGACGCCGGGGGGGGCCGGAGATACGCAGTATTTT. This encodes CASSQTTPGGAGDTQYF.

The gene calls are TRBV29-1 and TRBJ2-1; TRBD2 agrees at 8 bases. The CDR3 loop spans 13 amino acids. V shed 8 bases, J shed 6 bases, and the junction held 9 bases outside the gene matches. The germline CDR1 and CDR2 sequences are SQVTM and ANQGSEA. The CDR3 DNA reads as TGCAGCATAGGACTAGCACGGGGCAATGAGCAGTTCTTC. Residues: CSIGLARGNEQFF.

This clonotype has just a few counts. This chain connects TRBV20-1 to TRBJ2-7; the match to TRBD2 covers 7 bases. The junction had 11 bases not matched to a gene; V was cut back by 5 bases and J by 1 base. Germline CDR1 reads DFQATT; CDR2 reads SNEGSKA (reference sequence). The CDR3 extends over 15 amino acids. In DNA, the CDR3 is TGCAGTGCTTCCGCGGGGGACTTGACATCCTACGAGCAGTACTTC. This codes for CSASAGDLTSYEQYF.

This clonotype has just a few counts. The chain combines TRBV10-3 with TRBJ2-4; D uncertain. The CDR3 has 16 amino acids. Trimming shortened V by 2 bases and J by 2 bases, and 13 bases separated the two germline ends. In germline, CDR1 is ENHRY, CDR2 SYGVKD. Here the CDR3 reads CAISEAPSASKNIQYF. DNA for the CDR3: TGTGCCATCAGTGAGGCCCCTAGTGCGTCCAAAAACATTCAGTACTTC.

CDR3 in amino acids: CASSMPNRQRQETQYF. CDR3 nucleotide sequence: TGTGCCAGCAGCATGCCGAACCGACAGAGACAAGAGACCCAGTACTTC. The V and J genes are TRBV6-2 or TRBV6-3 and TRBJ2-5, with a tentative D call TRBD1 (5 bases). Germline assignment: CDR1 MNHEY and CDR2 SVGEGT. The V end was cut by 6 bases, the J end by 2 bases, with 19 bases between. This CDR3 region has 16 residues.

This clonotype was detected a few times. J is TRBJ1-2 and V is TRBV28; TRBD1 agrees at 7 bases. After removal of 3 bases from V and 8 bases from J, the junction contained 12 bases not matched to a gene. The CDR3 spans 15 residues. The germline gives CDR1 MDHEN, CDR2 SYDVKM. The CDR3 is CASSFLQSGGSGYTF. CDR3 bases: TGTGCCAGCAGTTTCCTGCAGTCAGGGGGATCAGGCTACACCTTC.

This clonotype was detected many times. The rearrangement links TRBV9 to TRBJ2-3, with 11 bases matching TRBD1. The CDR3 loop spans 15 amino acids. Germline values: CDR1 SGDLS, CDR2 YYNGEE. The junction had 5 bases not matched to a gene; V was cut back by 4 bases and J by 4 bases. The CDR3 here is CASSPRTGGADTQYF. CDR3 DNA sequence: TGTGCCAGCAGCCCCCGGACAGGGGGCGCAGATACGCAGTATTTT.

The chain employs TRBV9 and TRBJ1-1; D unresolved. The CDR3 runs 13 residues. Per germline, CDR1 SGDLS and CDR2 YYNGEE. Trimming took off 3 bases at V and 1 base at J, with 7 bases between the two ends. This CDR3 reads CASSGRRNTEAFF. DNA of the CDR3: TGTGCCAGCAGCGGCAGGCGGAACACTGAAGCTTTCTTT.

In this sample, this clonotype turned up a few times. This chain connects TRBV5-5 to TRBJ2-5; D is possibly TRBD2 (6 bases). Germline V gene data show CDR1 as SGHKS and CDR2 as YYEKEE (reference sequence). Trimming removed 4 bases from V and 5 bases from J, with 9 bases in between. This CDR3 has 12 amino acids. The CDR3 protein is CASSRDWETQYF. The CDR3 DNA reads as TGTGCCAGCAGCCGGGACTGGGAGACCCAGTACTTC.

V usage is TRBV6-6 and J usage is TRBJ2-7; possible D gene TRBD1, 6 bases. The V gene lost 2 bases and the J gene lost 4 bases, with 12 bases spanning the gap. This CDR3 is built from 14 residues. CDR1 and CDR2 (germline): MNHNY, SVGAGI (reference sequence). CDR3 nucleotide sequence: TGTGCCAGCAGTTACCGGGAACAGGGTTACGAGCAGTACTTC. Its translation is CASSYREQGYEQYF.

This clonotype was picked up many times. This rearrangement joins TRBV12-3 or TRBV12-4 to TRBJ1-2, with D possibly being TRBD1 (5 bases). The CDR3 sequence is 13 residues long. V lost 6 bases and J lost 4, with 12 bases in between. In nucleotides, the CDR3 is TGTGCCAGCAGCCAGGGCGTTCGCTATGGCTACACCTTC. Protein sequence: CASSQGVRYGYTF.

V is TRBV4-3 and J is TRBJ2-7; the match to TRBD1 covers 9 bases. V shed 1 base and J 4 bases; nucleotides not matched to a gene: 5. The germline gives CDR1 LGHNA, CDR2 YSLEER. The CDR3 extends over 15 amino acids. The CDR3 DNA sequence: TGCGCCAGCAGCCAAGGGTTGACAGGGGGGTACGAGCAGTACTTC. This encodes CASSQGLTGGYEQYF.

The chain combines TRBV14 with TRBJ2-5; perhaps TRBD2 as D (5 bases). There are 17 residues in the CDR3. Germline loops: CDR1 SGHDN, CDR2 FVKESK. The V end lost 2 bases, the J end lost 5 bases, and 21 bases lay between the germline ends. CDR3 sequence (DNA): TGTGCCAGCAGCCAAATTCATGTCACGATCGGCGGGGAGACCCAGTACTTC. Translation gives CASSQIHVTIGGETQYF.

The chain has TRBV5-5 and TRBJ1-6, with 7 bases fitting TRBD1. This CDR3 has 16 amino acids. Germline V CDR1 and CDR2: SGHKS, YYEKEE (reference sequence). V shed 6 bases, J shed 7 bases, and the junction held 13 bases outside the gene matches. CDR3 in amino acids: CASTSGPGTENSPLHF. The CDR3 nucleotides read TGTGCCAGCACCTCTGGGCCTGGGACAGAGAATTCACCCCTCCACTTT.

With respect to this clonotype: Germline and junction disagree at one end, which may indicate a read error. The chain employs TRBV5-1 and TRBJ1-2, with 9 bases aligning to TRBD1. The CDR3 has 14 amino acids. Germline V gene lookup returns CDR1 SGHRS and CDR2 YFSETQ. CDR3 amino acids: CASSPGQGGYGCTF. CDR3 nucleotide sequence: TGCGCCAGCAGCCCGGGACAGGGAGGCTATGGCTGCACCTTC. Drawing the rest from reference TRBV5-1 and TRBJ1-2, the complete variable domain is KAGVTQTPRYLIKTRGQQVTLSCSPISGHRSVSWYQQTPGQGLQFLFEYFSETQRNKGNFPGRFSGRQFSNSRSEMNVSTLELGDSALYLCASSPGQGGYGCTFGSGTRLTVV.

J is TRBJ2-6 and V is TRBV20-1; D tentatively fits TRBD1 or TRBD2 (6 bases each). CDR3 length: 18 amino acids. V lost 5 bases and J lost 1, with 21 bases in between. From germline, CDR1 is DFQATT and CDR2 SNEGSKA (reference sequence). CDR3 nucleotide sequence: TGCAGTGCTGACGCATGGACAGAGGCGGGGTCTGGGGCCAACGTCCTGACTTTC. Translation gives CSADAWTEAGSGANVLTF.